This T cell receptor beta chain was sequenced in a study of cytomegalovirus exposure and HLA in healthy donors. A note on this clone: Its specificity is unknown.

The CDR3 runs to 16 residues. Germline V CDR1 and CDR2: ENHRY, SYGVKD. V was clipped by 4 bases and J by 0 bases, with 16 bases between them. PCR involved 60 Vbeta and 13 Jbeta primers. Here immunoSEQ multiplex PCR was the method, and the copy in TCRdb shows in-frame clones only, minus some. The sample lists 150,000 to 180,000 clones; roughly three quarters were seen once. Whole-study results and caveats: A likely sequencing artifact accounted for one observed cluster of highly shared sequence variants.

The sample was PBMCs. This receptor was taken from a man between 25 and 39 years old in good health and CMV-seropositive. The chain joins TRBV10-3 to TRBJ2-7; D is unresolved. The CDR3 DNA is TGTGCCATCAGTGGTGCTGGAGCGAAGAGCTCCTACGAGCAGTACTTC. This encodes CAISGAGAKSSYEQYF.